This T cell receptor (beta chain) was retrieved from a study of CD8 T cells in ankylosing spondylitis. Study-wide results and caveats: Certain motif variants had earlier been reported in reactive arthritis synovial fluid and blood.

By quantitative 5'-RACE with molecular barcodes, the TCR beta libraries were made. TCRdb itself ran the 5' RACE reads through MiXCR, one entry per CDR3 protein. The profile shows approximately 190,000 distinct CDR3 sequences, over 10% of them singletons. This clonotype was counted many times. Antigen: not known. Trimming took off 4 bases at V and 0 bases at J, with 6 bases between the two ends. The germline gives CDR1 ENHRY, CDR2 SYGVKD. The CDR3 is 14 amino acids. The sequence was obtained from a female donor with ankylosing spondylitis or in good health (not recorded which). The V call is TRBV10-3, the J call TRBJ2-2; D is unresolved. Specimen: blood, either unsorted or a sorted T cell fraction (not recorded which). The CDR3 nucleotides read TGTGCCATCAGTGGACCTACGAACACCGGGGAGCTGTTTTTT. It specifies CAISGPTNTGELFF.